The T cell receptor beta chain described here comes from a study of blood T cell repertoires in COVID-19. Turning to the study itself: COVID-19 samples from acute and convalescent phases originated in the United States, Italy and Spain. T cells, B-cell-depleted T cells, or PBMCs supplied cDNA or gDNA.

In the original processing: Nucleated cell counts were estimated from reference gene primer amplification. Profiled with immunoSEQ multiplex PCR; TCRdb holds only in-frame clones, not every one. The V and J calls and clone size are taken from that table; D and trimming were inferred from the DNA. In the table there are 250,000 or so clones, less than 90% of which are singletons. The germline V gene encodes CDR1 SQVTM and CDR2 ANQGSEA. The CDR3 extends over 15 amino acids. Trimming took off 0 bases at V and 4 bases at J, with 15 bases between the two ends. This rearrangement joins TRBV29-1 to TRBJ2-5; perhaps TRBD1 as D (6 bases). Source material: peripheral blood. The TCR sequence derives from a young man with active or convalescent COVID-19. CDR3 in DNA: TGCAGCGTTGAAGATGTAACAGGGCCCCCAGAGACCCAGTACTTC. The encoded protein is CSVEDVTGPPETQYF.